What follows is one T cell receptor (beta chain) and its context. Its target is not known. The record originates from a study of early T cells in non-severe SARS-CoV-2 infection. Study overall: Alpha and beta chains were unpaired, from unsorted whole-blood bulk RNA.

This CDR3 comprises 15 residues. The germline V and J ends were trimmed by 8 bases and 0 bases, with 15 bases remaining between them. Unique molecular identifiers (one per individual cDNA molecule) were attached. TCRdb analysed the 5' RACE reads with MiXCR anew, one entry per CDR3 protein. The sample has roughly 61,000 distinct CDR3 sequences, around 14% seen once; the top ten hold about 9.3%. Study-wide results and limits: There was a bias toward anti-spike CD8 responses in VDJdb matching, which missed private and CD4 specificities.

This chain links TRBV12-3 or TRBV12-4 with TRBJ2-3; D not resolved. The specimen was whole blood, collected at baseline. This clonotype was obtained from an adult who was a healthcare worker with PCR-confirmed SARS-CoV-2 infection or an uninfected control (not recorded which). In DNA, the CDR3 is TGTGCCAGCCGCCCGTTGAGCTCTAGCACAGATACGCAGTATTTT. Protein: CASRPLSSSTDTQYF.